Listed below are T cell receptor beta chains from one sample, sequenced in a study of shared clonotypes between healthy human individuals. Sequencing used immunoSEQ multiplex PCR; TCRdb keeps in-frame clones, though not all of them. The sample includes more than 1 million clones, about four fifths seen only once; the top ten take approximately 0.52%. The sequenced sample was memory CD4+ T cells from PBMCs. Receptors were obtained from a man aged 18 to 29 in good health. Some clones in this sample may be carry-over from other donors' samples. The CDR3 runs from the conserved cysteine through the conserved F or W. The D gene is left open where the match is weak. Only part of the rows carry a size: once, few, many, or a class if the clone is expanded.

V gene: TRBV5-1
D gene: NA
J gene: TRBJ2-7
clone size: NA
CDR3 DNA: TGCGCCAGCAGCTCGTTTGCCTACGAGCAGTACTTC
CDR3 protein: CASSSFAYEQYF

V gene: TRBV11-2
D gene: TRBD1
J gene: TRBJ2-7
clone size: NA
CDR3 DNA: TGTGCCAGCAGCTCCACGACAGGGTTTAGCGACGAGCAGTACTTC
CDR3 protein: CASSSTTGFSDEQYF

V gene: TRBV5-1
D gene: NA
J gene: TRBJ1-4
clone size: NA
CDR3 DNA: TGCGCCAGCAGCTTGGAACCCCTGACAGAGTTAGGTGAAAAACTGTTTTTT
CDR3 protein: CASSLEPLTELGEKLFF

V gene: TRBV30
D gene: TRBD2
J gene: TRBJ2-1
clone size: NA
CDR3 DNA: TGTGCCTGGAGTGTACTTTGGTCGGCTAGCGGCTACAATGAGCAGTTCTTC
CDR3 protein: CAWSVLWSASGYNEQFF

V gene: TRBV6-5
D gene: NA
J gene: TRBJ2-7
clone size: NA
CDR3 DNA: TGTGCCAGCAGTTACTCGGGGCAGGGCTACGAGCAGTACTTC
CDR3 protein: CASSYSGQGYEQYF

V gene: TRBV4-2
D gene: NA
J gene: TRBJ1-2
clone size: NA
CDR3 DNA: TGTGCCAGCAGCCCCCCCCGGGGCTCTTATGGCTACACCTTC
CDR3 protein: CASSPPRGSYGYTF

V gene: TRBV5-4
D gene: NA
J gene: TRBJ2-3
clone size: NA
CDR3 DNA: TGTGCCAGCAGCCGGGCAGGTTTCGCAGATACGCAGTATTTT
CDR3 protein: CASSRAGFADTQYF

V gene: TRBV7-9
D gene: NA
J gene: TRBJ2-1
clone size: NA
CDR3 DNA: TGTGCCAGCAGCCCTCATCAGGGCTCCTACAATGAGCAGTTCTTC
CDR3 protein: CASSPHQGSYNEQFF

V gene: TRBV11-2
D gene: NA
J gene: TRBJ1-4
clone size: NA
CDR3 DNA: TGTGCCAGCAGCTTAATGTTGGCTAATGAAAAACTGTTTTTT
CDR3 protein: CASSLMLANEKLFF

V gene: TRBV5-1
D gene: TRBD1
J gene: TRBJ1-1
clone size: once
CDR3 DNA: TGCGCCAGCAAGTATCGGACAGGGGCAATGAACACTGAAGCTTTCTTT
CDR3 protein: CASKYRTGAMNTEAFF

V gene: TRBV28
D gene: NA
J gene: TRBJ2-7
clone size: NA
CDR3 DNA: TGTGCCAGCAACTCCGGCGGGATCATTAGCGAGCAGTACTTC
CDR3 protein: CASNSGGIISEQYF

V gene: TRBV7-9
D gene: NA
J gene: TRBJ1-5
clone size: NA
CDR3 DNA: TGTGCCAGCAGCTTAGGAACCAATAATCAGCCCCAGCATTTT
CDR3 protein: CASSLGTNNQPQHF

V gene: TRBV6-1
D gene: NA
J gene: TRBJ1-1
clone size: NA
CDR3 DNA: TGTGCCAGCAGTTCCATGAACACTGAAGCTTTCTTT
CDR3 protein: CASSSMNTEAFF

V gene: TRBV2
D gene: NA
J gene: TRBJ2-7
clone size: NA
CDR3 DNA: TGTGCCAGCAGTCTTGACAGGACTCTTTCCTACGAGCAGTACTTC
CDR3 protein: CASSLDRTLSYEQYF

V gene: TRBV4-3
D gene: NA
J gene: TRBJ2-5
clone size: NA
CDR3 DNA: TGCGCCAGCAGCCAAGGGTTAGTCTACGGACAAGAGACCCAGTACTTC
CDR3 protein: CASSQGLVYGQETQYF

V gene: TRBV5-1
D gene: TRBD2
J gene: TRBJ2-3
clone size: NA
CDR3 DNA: TGCGCCAGCAGAAGCGGGGACACAGATACGCAGTATTTT
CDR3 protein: CASRSGDTDTQYF

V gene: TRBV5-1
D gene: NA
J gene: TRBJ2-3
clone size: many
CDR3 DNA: TGCGCCAGCAGCGGACTACAGGGCACAGATACGCAGTATTTT
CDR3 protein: CASSGLQGTDTQYF

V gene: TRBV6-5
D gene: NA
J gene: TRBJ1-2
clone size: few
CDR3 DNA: TGTGCCAGCAGGCCTAAGGGGTTCGTTAACTATGGCTACACCTTC
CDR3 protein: CASRPKGFVNYGYTF

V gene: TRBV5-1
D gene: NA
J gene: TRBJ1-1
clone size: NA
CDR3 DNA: TGCGCCAGCAGCCCGGGGGGGAGCGCTGAAGCTTTCTTT
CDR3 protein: CASSPGGSAEAFF

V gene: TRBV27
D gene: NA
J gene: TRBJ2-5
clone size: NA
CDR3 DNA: TGTGCCAGCAGTTTATTGGGGGCAACCCAAGAGACCCAGTACTTC
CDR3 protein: CASSLLGATQETQYF

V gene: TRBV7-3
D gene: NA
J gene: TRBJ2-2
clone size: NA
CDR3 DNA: TGTGCCAGCAGCACAGGCGCGAACACCGGGGAGCTGTTTTTT
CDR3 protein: CASSTGANTGELFF

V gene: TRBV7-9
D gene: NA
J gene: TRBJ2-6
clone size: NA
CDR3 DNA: TGTGCCAGCAGCGCTGACTCTGGGGCCAACGTCCTGACTTTC
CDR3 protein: CASSADSGANVLTF

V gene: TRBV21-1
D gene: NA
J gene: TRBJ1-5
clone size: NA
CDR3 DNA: TGTGCCAGCAGCACGCCCCATAGCAATCAGCCCCAGCATTTT
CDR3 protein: CASSTPHSNQPQHF

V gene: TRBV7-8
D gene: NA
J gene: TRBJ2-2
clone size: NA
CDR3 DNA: TGTGCCAGCAGGCCTCCCCTTGGACAGACGAACACCGGGGAGCTGTTTTTT
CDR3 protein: CASRPPLGQTNTGELFF

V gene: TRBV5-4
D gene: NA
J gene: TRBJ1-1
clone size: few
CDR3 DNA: TGTGCCAGCGGGAGGTCGCAGGGTAACACTGAAGCTTTCTTT
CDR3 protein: CASGRSQGNTEAFF

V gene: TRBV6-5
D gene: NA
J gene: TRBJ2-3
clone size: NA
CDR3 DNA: TGTGCCAGCAGTTACAGGCCGCTCGGAGATACGCAGTATTTT
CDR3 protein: CASSYRPLGDTQYF

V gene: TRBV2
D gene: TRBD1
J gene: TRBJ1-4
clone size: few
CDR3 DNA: TGTGCCAGCAGTGACCGGGACAGGGAAAAACTGTTTTTT
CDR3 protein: CASSDRDREKLFF

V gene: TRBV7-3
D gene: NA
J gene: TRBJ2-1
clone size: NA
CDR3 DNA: TGTGCCAGCAGCTCCGCCGGGACCAGCTACAATGAGCAGTTCTTC
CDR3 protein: CASSSAGTSYNEQFF

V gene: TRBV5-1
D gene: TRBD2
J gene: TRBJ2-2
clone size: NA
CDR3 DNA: TGCGCCAGCAGCCAGCGGGACTACGGAAGGACCGGGGAGCTGTTTTTT
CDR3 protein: CASSQRDYGRTGELFF

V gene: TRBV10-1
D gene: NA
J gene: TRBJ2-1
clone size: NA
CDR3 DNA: TGCGCCAGCAGCGAAGGCAGGGTAAGTTTTTCGGGCAATGAGCAGTTCTTC
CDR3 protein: CASSEGRVSFSGNEQFF

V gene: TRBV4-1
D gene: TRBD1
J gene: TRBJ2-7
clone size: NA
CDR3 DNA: TGCGCCAGCAGCCAAGATCTACAGGGGTGGTACGAGCAGTACTTC
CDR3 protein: CASSQDLQGWYEQYF

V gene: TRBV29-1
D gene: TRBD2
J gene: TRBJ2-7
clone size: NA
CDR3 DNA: TGCAGCGTGGATGGACTAGCGGGATTCTACGAGCAGTACTTC
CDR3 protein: CSVDGLAGFYEQYF

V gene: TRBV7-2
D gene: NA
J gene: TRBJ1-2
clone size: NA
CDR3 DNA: TGTGCCAGCAGCTTAGCAGGTGTGGTGCCTAATGGCTACACCTTC
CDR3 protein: CASSLAGVVPNGYTF

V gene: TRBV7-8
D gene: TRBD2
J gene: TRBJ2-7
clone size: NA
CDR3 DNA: TGTGCCAGCAGCCCAAGACTAGCGGGAAACTACGAGCAGTACTTC
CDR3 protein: CASSPRLAGNYEQYF

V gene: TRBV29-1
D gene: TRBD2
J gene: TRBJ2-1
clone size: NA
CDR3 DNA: TGCAGCCTAATCGGGAGCGGGAGCTCCTACAATGAGCAGTTCTTC
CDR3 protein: CSLIGSGSSYNEQFF

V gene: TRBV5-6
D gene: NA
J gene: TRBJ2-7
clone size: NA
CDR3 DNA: TGTGCCAGCAGCTTGTCGACAGAGCTACTCCGGCAGTACTTC
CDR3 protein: CASSLSTELLRQYF

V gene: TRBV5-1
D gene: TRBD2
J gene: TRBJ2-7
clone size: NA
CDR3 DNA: TGCGCCAGCAGCTGGTCCGGGACTAGCTCCCTCTACGAGCAGTACTTC
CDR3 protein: CASSWSGTSSLYEQYF

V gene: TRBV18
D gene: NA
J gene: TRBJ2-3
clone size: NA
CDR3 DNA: TGTGCCAGCTCACCACGTCAGGGGAGCACAGATACGCAGTATTTT
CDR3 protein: CASSPRQGSTDTQYF

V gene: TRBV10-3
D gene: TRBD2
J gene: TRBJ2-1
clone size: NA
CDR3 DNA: TGTGCCATCAGTGAGTTGGGACCGGGACTAGCGGTGTTCTTC
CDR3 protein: CAISELGPGLAVFF

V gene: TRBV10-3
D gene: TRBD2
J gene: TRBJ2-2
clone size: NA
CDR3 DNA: TGTGCCATCAGTGATCCGATAGCGGGAGGGGACACCGGGGAGCTGTTTTTT
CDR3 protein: CAISDPIAGGDTGELFF

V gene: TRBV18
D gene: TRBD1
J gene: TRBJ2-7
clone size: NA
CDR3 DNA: TGTGCCAGCTCAACGACTGGGACAGGGACTTTCTACGAGCAGTACTTC
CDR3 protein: CASSTTGTGTFYEQYF

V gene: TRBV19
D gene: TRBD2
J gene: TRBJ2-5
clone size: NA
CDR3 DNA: TGTGCCAGTAGTCCAGTTGCGAGCGGGAGGAGGGAGACCCAGTACTTC
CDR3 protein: CASSPVASGRRETQYF

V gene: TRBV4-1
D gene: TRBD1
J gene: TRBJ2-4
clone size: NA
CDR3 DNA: TGCGCCAGCAGCCGAGCCGGGACAGATCTAGCCAAAAACATTCAGTACTTC
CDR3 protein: CASSRAGTDLAKNIQYF